A selection of T cell receptor beta chains follows, all from one sample in a study of T-cell reconstitution after alpha-beta-depleted transplantation in children. MiXCR, run by TCRdb on the PCR reads, gives a single entry per CDR3 protein. The table shows 150,000 to 200,000 distinct CDR3 sequences, with more than 12% occurring only once. The specimen was PBMCs from the stem cell graft donor, collected from the stem cell graft. These receptor sequences come from a human donor who donated a stem cell graft to a child with acute lymphoblastic leukemia. Both conserved end residues are part of each CDR3. The D gene is left open where the match is weak. Expanded clones get a size class; other rows say once, few or many, or leave the size out.

size	D	V	J	DNA	CDR3
-	TRBD2	TRBV7-9	TRBJ2-7	TGTGCCAGCAGCCCCGGTAGCGGGAGATCCTCCTACGAGCAGTACTTC	CASSPGSGRSSYEQYF
many	-	TRBV12-3/TRBV12-4	TRBJ1-4	TGTGCCAGCAGTTCCGGGACGGATAATGAAAAACTGTTTTTT	CASSSGTDNEKLFF
many	TRBD2	TRBV20-1	TRBJ2-5	TGCAGTGCAAATATACTAGCGGGAGGATATCGAGAGACCCAGTACTTC	CSANILAGGYRETQYF
many	TRBD2	TRBV10-1	TRBJ2-1	TGCGCCACTTCGATCCTACTAGCGGGGTACAATGAGCAGTTCTTC	CATSILLAGYNEQFF
many	-	TRBV6-5	TRBJ1-4	TGTGCCAGCAGTTTCCAAAGGCAGGATGAAAAACTGTTTTTT	CASSFQRQDEKLFF
many	TRBD2	TRBV10-3	TRBJ2-1	TGTGCCATTGCTTCTAGCGGGAGGTCAGGGGAGCAGTTCTTC	CAIASSGRSGEQFF
-	-	TRBV5-1	TRBJ2-1	TGCGCCAGCAGCTTGACTACCAATGAGCAGTTCTTC	CASSLTTNEQFF
-	-	TRBV30	TRBJ1-2	TGTGCCTTGAACAGGGATAGGTACTATGGCTACACCTTC	CALNRDRYYGYTF
many	TRBD2	TRBV5-1	TRBJ2-1	TGCGCCAGCAATTATAACCGCGGGACTAGCGGGTACAATGAGCAGTTCTTC	CASNYNRGTSGYNEQFF
-	TRBD1	TRBV12-3/TRBV12-4	TRBJ2-7	TGTGCCAGCAGTCAACAGGGGCAAAGGTCCTACGAGCAGTACTTC	CASSQQGQRSYEQYF
many	-	TRBV27	TRBJ2-7	TGTGCCAGCAGCATGTTGAGGGGGTTGGGGGAGCAGTACTTC	CASSMLRGLGEQYF
many	TRBD2	TRBV29-1	TRBJ2-1	TGCAGCGGGAAGGGACTAGCGAACTACAATGAGCAGTTCTTC	CSGKGLANYNEQFF
many	-	TRBV5-1	TRBJ2-1	TGCGCCAGCAGCTTACCAGGGTGGAGCTCCTACAATGAGCAGTTCTTC	CASSLPGWSSYNEQFF
few	-	TRBV6-5	TRBJ1-2	TGTGCCAGCAGTTACAAGCCCACAAATAACTATGGCTACACCTTC	CASSYKPTNNYGYTF
-	TRBD2	TRBV20-1	TRBJ2-1	TGCAGTGCCCCCCGGCGGGAGGGCCTGTACAATGAGCAGTTCTTC	CSAPRREGLYNEQFF
many	TRBD2	TRBV7-8	TRBJ2-7	TGTGCCAGCAGCTCTCGACTAGCGGGAGGCGGGGTTACCTACGAGCAGTACTTC	CASSSRLAGGGVTYEQYF
many	TRBD2	TRBV20-1	TRBJ2-1	TGCAGTGCTAGTATCAGCGGGAGATCTCAGGGGCAGTTCTTC	CSASISGRSQGQFF
few	TRBD1	TRBV30	TRBJ1-6	TGTGCCTGGAGTGTACGTGGGACAGATAATTCACCCCTCCACTTT	CAWSVRGTDNSPLHF
many	-	TRBV29-1	TRBJ2-1	TGCAGCGTCACGGGGCTTACCTACAATGAGCAGTTCTTC	CSVTGLTYNEQFF
many	-	TRBV5-1	TRBJ2-7	TGCGCCAGCAGCGAAGGTAGCCGTGTATACGAGCAGTACTTC	CASSEGSRVYEQYF
few	TRBD2	TRBV7-2	TRBJ2-7	TGTGCCAGCAGCTCACTACTAGCGGGAGGAGGCAACGGCGAGCAGTACTTC	CASSSLLAGGGNGEQYF
-	-	TRBV7-9	TRBJ1-5	TGTGCCAGCAGCGGACAGATTAGCAATCAGCCCCAGCATTTT	CASSGQISNQPQHF
few	-	TRBV5-1	TRBJ2-2	TGCGCCAGCAGCTGGTGGGGCAGGGGCACCGGGGAGCTGTTTTTT	CASSWWGRGTGELFF
-	-	TRBV5-1	TRBJ2-7	TGCGCCAGCAGCTTGTCCCAAAGGGAGCAGTACTTC	CASSLSQREQYF
many	-	TRBV12-3/TRBV12-4	TRBJ1-4	TGTGCCAGCAGTTTAAGGGTAACTAATGAAAAACTGTTTTTT	CASSLRVTNEKLFF